This T cell receptor beta chain was obtained from a study of blood T cell repertoires in COVID-19. Participant age was roughly 18 to 95 years, and participants resided in about 25 US areas. Cohorts were based on clinical histories the participants reported. Germline CDR1 SEHNR, CDR2 FQNEAQ (reference sequence). The V and J ends lost 0 bases and 2 bases respectively, with 8 bases between them. This CDR3 is 15 amino acids long. Profiled with immunoSEQ multiplex PCR; TCRdb holds only in-frame clones, not every one. The sample carries hundreds of thousands of clones, around 85% recorded once. The chain combines TRBV7-9 with TRBJ2-1; perhaps TRBD2 as D (6 bases). What was sequenced was PBMCs or T cells enriched from blood (not recorded which). The TCR was taken from a woman in her thirties or forties with acute COVID-19. The CDR3 reads CASSLAGGPYNEQFF. The CDR3 DNA reads TGTGCCAGCAGCTTAGCGGGAGGCCCCTACAATGAGCAGTTCTTC.